This TCR beta chain comes out of a study of blood T cell repertoires in COVID-19 (dated by TCRdb to 2020 to 2022). Background for the entire study: Samples from collaborators originated in the United States, Italy and Spain and spanned both the acute and convalescent phases of COVID-19. The prospective study material was composed of cDNA or gDNA derived from T cells, B-cell-depleted T cells, or PBMCs. The dataset comprised deeply sampled blood TCRbeta repertoires from subjects exposed to, actively infected with, or recovered from COVID-19. The repertoires were released in a freely available public database intended as a resource for research on the immune response to SARS-CoV-2. The samples were drawn from the first 160 participants of the ongoing ImmuneRACE study and from 1,254 subjects provided by 6 global collaborators. The sample metadata nearly always contained a de-identified subject ID, COVID-19 status, age in years and sex. Where available, HLA class I and class II types were taken from metadata supplied by the sample provider and were not determined by assay-based typing.

At one collaborating source in Seattle, patients were enrolled during active infection and were followed longitudinally through the course of disease. Collaborating institutions collected whole blood in K2EDTA tubes following their own protocols. Collaborator samples were shipped for TCRbeta analysis as frozen whole blood, isolated PBMCs, or DNA extracted from either sample type. Per the germline V gene, KGHSH is the CDR1 and LQKENI is the CDR2. Spanning cysteine to phenylalanine, the CDR3 consists of 18 amino acids. Of all the DNA, just the CDR3 is kept, 54 bases in frame from base 1. The junction shows trimming of 3 bases on V and 6 bases on J, and the gene matches do not reach 15 bases of it. TCRbeta CDR3 regions were amplified from genomic DNA using the immunoSEQ Assay, a bias-controlled multiplex PCR. Per the authors' processing: The number of nucleated cells in each sample was estimated by amplification of reference gene primers within the assay. To quantify the absolute abundance of each unique TCRbeta CDR3 rearrangement, sequence reads were collapsed and filtered. For each sample, productive Simpson clonality was calculated as the square root of Simpson's diversity index over productive rearrangements. TCRdb re-hosts the immuneACCESS table, in-frame sequences only. Its copies lack some clones; in the studies checked, an unresolved V gene accounts for under half of them, and the cause for the rest is not known. Clone size and V and J calls were adopted from that table, with D and trimming inferred from the DNA. For this sample there are 150,000 to 200,000 clones; 80% to 85% appear just once. The top ten hold more than 7.5% of the sample.

On this clone itself: Its specific antigen is unknown. Per-base qualities were not stored, and no clone one base away is much larger.

Broad study findings and their caveats: How much clinical and demographic metadata was included differed by source and by participant, and the metadata was provided uncurated.

This receptor was obtained from a woman in her 70s with COVID-19, enrolled during active disease. Source material: peripheral blood. The chain links TRBV18 with TRBJ1-5; 9 central bases correspond to TRBD1. The nucleotide sequence reads TGTGCCAGCTCACCGTTCACCTCCTCCGGGACAGGGTCTCAGCCCCAGCATTTT. Translated, it gives CASSPFTSSGTGSQPQHF. Extended through the reference TRBV18 and TRBJ1-5 proteins, this CDR3 yields the full variable domain: NAGVMQNPRHLVRRRGQEARLRCSPMKGHSHVYWYRQLPEEGLKFMVYLQKENIIDESGMPKERFSAEFPKEGPSILRIQQVVRGDSAAYFCASSPFTSSGTGSQPQHFGDGTRLSIL.